The clone carrying this T cell receptor beta chain was detected only once. Its antigen remains unknown. What was amplified from RNA transcripts were TCR beta CDR3 regions. RT-PCR in the first round (using the HTBI primer set) targeted the TCR CDR3. Each CDR3 protein gets one entry after TCRdb re-called the multiplex PCR reads with MiXCR. In the table there are more than 550,000 distinct CDR3 sequences, over 40% of which are singletons. Those patients with uncontrolled infection, other autoimmune disease, pregnancy or lactation were excluded. The CDR3 has 13 amino acids. After removal of 7 bases from V and 5 bases from J, the junction contained 7 bases not matched to a gene. CDR1 SGHTA and CDR2 FQGNSA come from the germline V gene. The data belong to a study of T cells in Graves' hyperthyroidism and ophthalmopathy. Broader study findings: Ophthalmopathy was model-predicted a median about 6 months pre-onset. Most clonotypes expanded in the thyroid (above 0.001) were also present in blood.

The chain carries TRBV7-2 and TRBJ2-5; 7 nucleotides agree with TRBD1. Input material: peripheral blood or thyroid tissue (not recorded which). This TCR came from an adult man with Graves' disease, either hyperthyroidism or ophthalmopathy (not recorded which). The CDR3 reads CASNPGQRETQYF. The CDR3 nucleotides are TGTGCCAGCAACCCGGGACAGCGGGAGACCCAGTACTTC.